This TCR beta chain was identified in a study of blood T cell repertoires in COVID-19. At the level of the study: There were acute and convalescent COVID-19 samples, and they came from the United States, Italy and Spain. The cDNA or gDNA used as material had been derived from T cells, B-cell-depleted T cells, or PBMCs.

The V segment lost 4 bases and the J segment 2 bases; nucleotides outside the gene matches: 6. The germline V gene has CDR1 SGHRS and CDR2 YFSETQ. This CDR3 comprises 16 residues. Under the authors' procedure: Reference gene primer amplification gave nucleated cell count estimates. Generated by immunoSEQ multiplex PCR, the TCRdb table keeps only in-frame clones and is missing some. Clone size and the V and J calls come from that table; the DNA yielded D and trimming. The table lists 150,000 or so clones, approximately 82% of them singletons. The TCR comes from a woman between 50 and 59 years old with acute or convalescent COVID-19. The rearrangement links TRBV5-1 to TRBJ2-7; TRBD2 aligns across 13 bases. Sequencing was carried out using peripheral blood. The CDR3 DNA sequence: TGCGCCAGCAGCGAACTAGCGGGGGGGCAGACCTACGAGCAGTACTTC. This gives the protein CASSELAGGQTYEQYF.